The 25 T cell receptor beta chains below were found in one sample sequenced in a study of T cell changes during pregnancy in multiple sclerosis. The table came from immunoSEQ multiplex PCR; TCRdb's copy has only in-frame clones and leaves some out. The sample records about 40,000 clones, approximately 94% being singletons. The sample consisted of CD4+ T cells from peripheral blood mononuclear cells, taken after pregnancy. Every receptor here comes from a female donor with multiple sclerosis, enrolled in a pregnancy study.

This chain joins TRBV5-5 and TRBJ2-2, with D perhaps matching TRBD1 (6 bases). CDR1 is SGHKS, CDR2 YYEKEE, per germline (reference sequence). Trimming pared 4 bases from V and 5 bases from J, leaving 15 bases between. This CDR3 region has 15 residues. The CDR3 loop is CASSPGQGTTGELFF. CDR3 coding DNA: TGTGCCAGCAGCCCCGGGCAGGGGACGACCGGGGAGCTGTTTTTT.

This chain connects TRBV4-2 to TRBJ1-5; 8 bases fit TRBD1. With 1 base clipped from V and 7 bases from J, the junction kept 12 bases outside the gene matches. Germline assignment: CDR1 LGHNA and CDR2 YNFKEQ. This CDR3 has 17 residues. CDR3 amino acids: CASSQVLPTGVGQPQHF. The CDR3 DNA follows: TGTGCCAGCAGCCAAGTGCTCCCGACAGGGGTCGGACAGCCCCAGCATTTT.

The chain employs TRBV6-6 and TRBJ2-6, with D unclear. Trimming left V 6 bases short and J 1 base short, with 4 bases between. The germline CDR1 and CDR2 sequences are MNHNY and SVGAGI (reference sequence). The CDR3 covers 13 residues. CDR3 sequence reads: CASSFSGANVLTF. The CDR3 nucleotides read TGTGCCAGCAGCTTTTCTGGGGCCAACGTCCTGACTTTC.

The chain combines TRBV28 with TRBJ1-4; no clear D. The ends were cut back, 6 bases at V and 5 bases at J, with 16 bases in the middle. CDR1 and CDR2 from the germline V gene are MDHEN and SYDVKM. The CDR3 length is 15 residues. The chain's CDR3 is CASRSGGVGNEKLFF. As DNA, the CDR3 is TGTGCCAGCAGGTCCGGAGGTGTTGGGAATGAAAAACTGTTTTTT.

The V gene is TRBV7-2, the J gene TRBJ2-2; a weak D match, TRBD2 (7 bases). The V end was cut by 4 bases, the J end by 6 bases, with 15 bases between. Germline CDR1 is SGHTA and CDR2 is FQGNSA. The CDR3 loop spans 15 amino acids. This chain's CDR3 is CASSYNRGGAGELFF. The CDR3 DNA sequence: TGTGCCAGCAGCTATAATAGGGGGGGAGCCGGGGAGCTGTTTTTT.

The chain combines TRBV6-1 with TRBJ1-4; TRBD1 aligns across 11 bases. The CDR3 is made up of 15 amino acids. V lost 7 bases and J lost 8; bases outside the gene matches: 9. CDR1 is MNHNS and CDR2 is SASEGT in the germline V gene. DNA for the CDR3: TGTGCCAGCACCCTCGGACAGGGGGCAAACGAAAAACTGTTTTTT. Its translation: CASTLGQGANEKLFF.

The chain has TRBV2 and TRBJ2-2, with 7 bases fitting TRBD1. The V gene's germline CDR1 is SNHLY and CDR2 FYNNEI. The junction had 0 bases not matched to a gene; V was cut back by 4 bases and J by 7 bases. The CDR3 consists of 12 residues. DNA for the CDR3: TGTGCCAGCAGTGGGGACAGCGGGGAGCTGTTTTTT. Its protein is CASSGDSGELFF.

The CDR3 protein is CASSIDRLLAGEYNEQFF. For the CDR3, the DNA is TGTGCCAGTAGTATAGATCGATTACTAGCGGGGGAGTACAATGAGCAGTTCTTC. The V and J genes are TRBV19 and TRBJ2-1; 11 bases are a match to TRBD2. Trimming at V came to 0 bases and at J to 4 bases, leaving 8 bases not matched to a gene. There are 18 residues in the CDR3. Germline V gives CDR1 LNHDA, CDR2 SQIVND (reference sequence). Full variable domain (outside the CDR3, taken from reference TRBV19 and TRBJ2-1): DGGITQSPKYLFRKEGQNVTLSCEQNLNHDAMYWYRQDPGQGLRLIYYSQIVNDFQKGDIAEGYSVSREKKESFPLTVTSAQKNPTAFYLCASSIDRLLAGEYNEQFFGPGTRLTVL.

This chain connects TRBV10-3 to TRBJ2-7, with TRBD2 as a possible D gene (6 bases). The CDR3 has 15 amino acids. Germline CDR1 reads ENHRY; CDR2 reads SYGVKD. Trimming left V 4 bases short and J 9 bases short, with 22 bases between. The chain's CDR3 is CAISGGRRDFRGQYF. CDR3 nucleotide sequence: TGTGCCATCAGTGGAGGACGCAGGGACTTCCGCGGGCAGTACTTC.

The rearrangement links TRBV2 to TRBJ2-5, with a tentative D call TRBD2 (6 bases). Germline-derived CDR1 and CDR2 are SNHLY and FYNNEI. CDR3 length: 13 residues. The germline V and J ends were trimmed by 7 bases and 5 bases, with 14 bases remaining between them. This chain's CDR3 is CASIAEGRETQYF. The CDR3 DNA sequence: TGTGCCAGCATAGCGGAGGGTCGGGAGACCCAGTACTTC. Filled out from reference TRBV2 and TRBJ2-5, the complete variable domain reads EPEVTQTPSHQVTQMGQEVILRCVPISNHLYFYWYRQILGQKVEFLVSFYNNEISEKSEIFDDQFSVERPDGSNFTLKIRSTKLEDSAMYFCASIAEGRETQYFGPGTRLLVL.

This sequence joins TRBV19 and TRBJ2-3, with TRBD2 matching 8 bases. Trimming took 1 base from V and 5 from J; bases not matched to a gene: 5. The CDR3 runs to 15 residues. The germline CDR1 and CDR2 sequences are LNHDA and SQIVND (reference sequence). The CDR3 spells CASSIARAGGDTQYF. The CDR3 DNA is TGTGCCAGTAGTATAGCCCGGGCGGGGGGAGATACGCAGTATTTT.

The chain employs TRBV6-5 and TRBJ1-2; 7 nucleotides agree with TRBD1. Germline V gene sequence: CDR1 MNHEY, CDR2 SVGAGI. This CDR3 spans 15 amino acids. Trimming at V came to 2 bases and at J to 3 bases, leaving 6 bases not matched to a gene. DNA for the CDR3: TGTGCCAGCAGTTACAATAACAGGGGAGACTATGGCTACACCTTC. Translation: CASSYNNRGDYGYTF.

CDR3 protein: CASSLAGGRDTQYF. CDR3 nucleotide sequence: TGTGCCAGCAGCTTAGCGGGGGGGCGCGATACGCAGTATTTT. The chain couples TRBV7-2 to TRBJ2-3; D perhaps matches TRBD2 (7 bases). Germline CDR1 SGHTA, CDR2 FQGNSA. The V and J ends lost 0 bases and 6 bases respectively, with 10 bases between them. The CDR3 is 14 residues long. The complete variable domain, with remaining parts taken from reference TRBV7-2 and TRBJ2-3, reads GAGVSQSPSNKVTEKGKDVELRCDPISGHTALYWYRQSLGQGLEFLIYFQGNSAPDKSGLPSDRFSAERTGGSVSTLTIQRTQQEDSAVYLCASSLAGGRDTQYFGPGTRLTVL.

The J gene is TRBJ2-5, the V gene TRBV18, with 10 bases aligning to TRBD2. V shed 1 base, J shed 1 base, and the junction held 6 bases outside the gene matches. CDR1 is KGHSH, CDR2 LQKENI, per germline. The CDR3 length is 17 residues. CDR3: CASSPLKRGGLQETQYF. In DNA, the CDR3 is TGTGCCAGCTCACCACTGAAGCGGGGGGGCCTCCAAGAGACCCAGTACTTC.

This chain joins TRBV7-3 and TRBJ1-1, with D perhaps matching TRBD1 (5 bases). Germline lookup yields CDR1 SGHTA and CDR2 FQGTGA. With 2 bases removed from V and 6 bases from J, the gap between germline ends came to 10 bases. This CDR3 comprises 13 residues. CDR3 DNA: TGTGCCAGCAGCTTAGCAGGGCCGGCTGAAGCTTTCTTT. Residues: CASSLAGPAEAFF.

The CDR3 is CATSRDGGRNYGYTF. The CDR3 region has the DNA TGTGCCACCAGCAGAGATGGAGGGAGGAACTATGGCTACACCTTC. This chain uses TRBV15 with TRBJ1-2, with D unresolved. CDR1 and CDR2 from the germline V gene are LNHNV and YYDKDF (reference sequence). This CDR3 is built from 15 residues. V was cut by 0 bases and J by 2 bases, with 10 bases left in between.

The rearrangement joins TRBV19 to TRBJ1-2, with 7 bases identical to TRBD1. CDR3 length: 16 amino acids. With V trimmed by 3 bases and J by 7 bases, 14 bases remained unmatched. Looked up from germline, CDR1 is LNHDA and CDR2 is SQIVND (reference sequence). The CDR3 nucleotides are TGTGCCAGTAGTATGCGGTACAGGGGAACCTATTCTGGCTACACCTTC. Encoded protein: CASSMRYRGTYSGYTF.

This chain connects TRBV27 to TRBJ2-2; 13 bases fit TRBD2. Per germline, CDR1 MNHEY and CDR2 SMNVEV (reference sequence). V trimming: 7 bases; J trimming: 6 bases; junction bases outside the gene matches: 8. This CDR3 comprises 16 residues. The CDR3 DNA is TGTGCCAGCACCGTACTAGCGGGGGGGCCGTCCGGGGAGCTGTTTTTT. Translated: CASTVLAGGPSGELFF.

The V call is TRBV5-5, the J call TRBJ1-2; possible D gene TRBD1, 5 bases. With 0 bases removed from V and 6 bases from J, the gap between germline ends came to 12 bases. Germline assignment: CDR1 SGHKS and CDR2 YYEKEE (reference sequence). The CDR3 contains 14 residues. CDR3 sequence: CASSLVGGRDGYTF. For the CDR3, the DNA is TGTGCCAGCAGCTTGGTGGGGGGACGGGATGGCTACACCTTC.

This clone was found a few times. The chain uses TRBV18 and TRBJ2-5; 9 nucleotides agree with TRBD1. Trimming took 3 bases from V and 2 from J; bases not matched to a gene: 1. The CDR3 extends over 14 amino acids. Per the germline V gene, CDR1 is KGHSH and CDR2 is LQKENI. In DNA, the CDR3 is TGTGCCAGCTCACCGGACAGGGGTCAAGAGACCCAGTACTTC. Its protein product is CASSPDRGQETQYF.

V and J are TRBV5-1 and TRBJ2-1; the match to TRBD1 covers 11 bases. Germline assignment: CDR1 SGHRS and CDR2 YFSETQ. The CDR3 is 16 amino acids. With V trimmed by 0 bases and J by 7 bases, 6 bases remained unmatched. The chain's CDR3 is CASSLDRTGGENEQFF. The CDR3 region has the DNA TGCGCCAGCAGCTTGGATAGGACAGGGGGCGAAAATGAGCAGTTCTTC.

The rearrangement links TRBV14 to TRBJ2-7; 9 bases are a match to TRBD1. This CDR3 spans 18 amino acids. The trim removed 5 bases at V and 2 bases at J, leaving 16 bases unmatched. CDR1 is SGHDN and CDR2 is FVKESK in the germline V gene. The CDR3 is CASSNGKNRDRVPYEQYF. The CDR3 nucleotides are TGTGCCAGCAGCAACGGAAAAAACCGGGACAGGGTACCCTACGAGCAGTACTTC.

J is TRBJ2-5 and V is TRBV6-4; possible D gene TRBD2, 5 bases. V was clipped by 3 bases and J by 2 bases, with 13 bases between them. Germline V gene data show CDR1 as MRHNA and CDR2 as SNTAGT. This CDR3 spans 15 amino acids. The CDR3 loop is CASSENPAAQETQYF. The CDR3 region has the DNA TGTGCCAGCAGTGAAAATCCAGCGGCACAAGAGACCCAGTACTTC.

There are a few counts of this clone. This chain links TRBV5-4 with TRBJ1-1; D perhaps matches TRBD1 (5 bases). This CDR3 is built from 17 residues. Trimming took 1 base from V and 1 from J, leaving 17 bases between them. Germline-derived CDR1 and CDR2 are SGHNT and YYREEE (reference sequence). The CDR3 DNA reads TGTGCCAGCAGCTTGAAGGTGTCAGGGATACCGAACACTGAAGCTTTCTTT. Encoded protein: CASSLKVSGIPNTEAFF.

DNA for the CDR3: TGTGCCAGCAGCTTGCGTCTAGCGGGGGGGCCCAATGAGCAGTTCTTC. This translates into CASSLRLAGGPNEQFF. This chain connects TRBV5-4 to TRBJ2-1; 12 positions agree with TRBD2. The CDR3 length is 16 residues. Germline V gives CDR1 SGHNT, CDR2 YYREEE (reference sequence). V lost 1 base to trimming and J lost 6 bases; unmatched junction nucleotides: 5.